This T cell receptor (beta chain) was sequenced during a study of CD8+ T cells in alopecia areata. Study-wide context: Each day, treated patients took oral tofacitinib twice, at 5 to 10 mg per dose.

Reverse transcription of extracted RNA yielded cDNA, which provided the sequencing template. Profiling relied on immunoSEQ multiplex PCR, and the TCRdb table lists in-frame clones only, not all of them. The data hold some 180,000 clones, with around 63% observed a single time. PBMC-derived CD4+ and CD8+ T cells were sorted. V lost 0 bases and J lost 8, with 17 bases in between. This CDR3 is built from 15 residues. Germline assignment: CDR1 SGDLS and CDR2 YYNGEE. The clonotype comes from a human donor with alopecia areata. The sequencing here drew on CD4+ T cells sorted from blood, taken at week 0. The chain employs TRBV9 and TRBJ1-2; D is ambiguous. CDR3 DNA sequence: TGTGCCAGCAGCGTAGCTGGGGTGAACAAGAGAGGCTACACCTTC. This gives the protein CASSVAGVNKRGYTF.